Each of the 12 T cell receptor beta chains below was sequenced from the same sample in a study of blood T cells in healthy people across ages (dated by TCRdb to 2013 to 2016). Receptor amplification or capture employed 5' RACE. Sequencing was carried out with an Illumina HiSeq 2500. The second PCR ran for roughly 7 to 11 cycles and used a J-beta primer mix along with a sample-barcoded 5' primer. TCRdb trimmed public reads at Q25 via fastp, called clones via MiXCR and kept in-frame beta chains. Merged by CDR3 protein, the rows form single entries marked with the most common genes and DNA. The table for this sample lists some 1.4 million distinct CDR3 sequences; around 39% of them were counted only once. Of the sample, 7.9% falls within the top ten clones. The sample taken for sequencing was blood. These receptors were taken from a woman in her late teens or twenties in good health.

This rearrangement joins TRBV7-9 to TRBJ2-2; no firm D call. CDR1 and CDR2 from the germline V gene are SEHNR and FQNEAQ (reference sequence). The V gene lost 0 bases and the J gene lost 3 bases, with 11 bases spanning the gap. The CDR3 contains 16 residues. The CDR3 sequence: CASSLASGSHTGELFF. CDR3 nucleotide sequence: TGTGCCAGCAGCTTAGCATCAGGCAGTCACACCGGGGAGCTGTTTTTT.

As to this clonotype: At one boundary the junction diverges from the germline segment, which might be a read error. V gene TRBV15 combines with J gene TRBJ1-2; D is undetermined. Germline CDR1 reads LNHNV; CDR2 reads YYDKDF (reference sequence). This CDR3 spans 15 amino acids. The CDR3 nucleotides are TGTGCCGCCAGCAGCGGTTCAGCAGCTAACTATGGCTACACCTTC. The encoded protein is CAASSGSAANYGYTF.

In this sample, this clonotype turned up a few times. V gene TRBV7-7 combines with J gene TRBJ2-1; D may be TRBD2 (6 bases). Germline V lookup: CDR1 SSHAT, CDR2 FNYEAQ (reference sequence). V shed 5 bases and J shed 6 bases, with 20 bases lying between them. The CDR3 spans 16 residues. For the CDR3, the DNA is TGTGCCAGCAGCCCCCGCGGGGCTACCCAAGCCAATGAGCAGTTCTTC. Protein product: CASSPRGATQANEQFF.

This clonotype has just one count. This sequence joins TRBV3-1 and TRBJ2-1; 8 bases fit TRBD2. With the DNA end fitting TRBJ2-7 better, the J assignment may be wrong. The V gene's germline CDR1 is LGHDT and CDR2 YNNKEL (reference sequence). This CDR3 contains 14 residues. CDR3 nucleotide sequence: TGTGCCAGCAGCCAAGTTCCAGCGGGAGTCGAGCAGTACTTC. This sequence encodes CASSQVPAGVEQYF.

This clonotype was recorded only once. The rearrangement links TRBV7-9 to TRBJ2-5; 7 bases align to TRBD1. The trim removed 5 bases at V and 5 bases at J, leaving 11 bases unmatched. The V gene's germline CDR1 is SEHNR and CDR2 FQNEAQ (reference sequence). This CDR3 is built from 15 residues. CDR3 coding DNA: TGTGCCAGCAGCCCCGGGGAGCAGGGGGAGGAGACCCAGTACTTC. Its translation is CASSPGEQGEETQYF. Supplemented by reference TRBV7-9 and TRBJ2-5, the full variable domain reads DTGVSQNPRHKITKRGQNVTFRCDPISEHNRLYWYRQTLGQGPEFLTYFQNEAQLEKSRLLSDRFSAERPKGSFSTLEIQRTEQGDSAMYLCASSPGEQGEETQYFGPGTRLLVL.

The rearrangement uses TRBV6-5 and TRBJ2-7; 10 bases are shared with TRBD2. The germline CDR1 and CDR2 sequences are MNHEY and SVGAGI. The CDR3 covers 16 residues. V was pared by 4 bases and J by 3 bases, with 9 bases of the junction left unmatched. The CDR3 is CASSSVPGLASYEQYF. Written as DNA, the CDR3 is TGTGCCAGCAGTTCGGTGCCGGGACTAGCGAGCTACGAGCAGTACTTC.

This clonotype was recorded many times. This clone may be a read error of a much larger clone one base away. The chain has TRBV3-1 and TRBJ2-5, with 7 nucleotides matching TRBD1. The germline CDR1 and CDR2 sequences are LGHDT and YNNKEL (reference sequence). The CDR3 has 16 amino acids. After removal of 4 bases from V and 11 bases from J, the junction contained 19 bases not matched to a gene. Written as DNA, the CDR3 is TGTGCCAGCAGCCCTCAAACAACCGGGACAGAGAATGAGCAGTACTTC. Its protein product is CASSPQTTGTENEQYF.

This sequence joins TRBV9 and TRBJ1-1, with a possible D match to TRBD1 (6 bases). Germline V lookup: CDR1 SGDLS, CDR2 YYNGEE. Trimming pared 2 bases from V and 1 base from J, leaving 12 bases between. The CDR3 runs 15 residues. The CDR3 bases are TGTGCCAGCAGCGTCCTTAACAGGGCGAACACTGAAGCTTTCTTT. Translated: CASSVLNRANTEAFF.

This rearrangement joins TRBV28 to TRBJ2-3; possible D gene TRBD2, 5 bases. Germline V CDR1 and CDR2: MDHEN, SYDVKM. This CDR3 comprises 14 residues. Trimming took 2 bases from V and 5 from J, leaving 11 bases between them. CDR3 sequence: CASSLRLAKDTQYF. The CDR3 DNA follows: TGTGCCAGCAGTTTAAGGTTAGCGAAAGATACGCAGTATTTT.

This clonotype came up once. The rearrangement links TRBV25-1 to TRBJ1-2; D not certain. V lost 4 bases, J lost 2 bases, and 8 bases lay in between. This CDR3 contains 13 residues. Germline V gives CDR1 MGHDK, CDR2 SYGVNS. This CDR3 is CASSGARNYGYTF. CDR3 sequence (DNA): TGTGCCAGCAGTGGGGCACGGAACTATGGCTACACCTTC.

The sample holds a few counts of this clonotype. This chain uses TRBV20-1 with TRBJ2-7; perhaps TRBD2 as D (5 bases). The germline gives CDR1 DFQATT, CDR2 SNEGSKA (reference sequence). There are 14 residues in the CDR3. Trimming took off 0 bases at V and 3 bases at J, with 12 bases between the two ends. This CDR3 reads CSARDGLALYEQYF. In DNA form, the CDR3 reads TGCAGTGCTAGAGATGGGCTAGCTCTCTACGAGCAGTACTTC.

This clonotype has only a few counts. The chain employs TRBV6-5 and TRBJ2-7; TRBD2 matches at 12 bases. Gene TRBJ2-5 matches the end of the DNA better, so the J call may be wrong. The CDR3 consists of 16 residues. CDR1 is MNHEY and CDR2 is SVGAGI in the germline V gene. CDR3 bases: TGTGCCAGCAGTTTGGCTAGCGGGAGGGCCGGAGAGACCCAGTACTTC. Translating gives CASSLASGRAGETQYF.